The 11 T cell receptor beta chains given below trace back to one sample, sequenced in a study of T cells in lung cancer brain metastases (dated 2018 in TCRdb). Receptors were amplified or captured by the immunoSEQ multiplex PCR assay. TCRdb's version of the immuneACCESS table is confined to in-frame rearrangements and falls short of the full clone set. An unresolved V gene accounts for under half of the shortfall where checked; the remainder is of unknown origin. The sample table holds 1,100 to 1,500 clones, of which around 89% were seen once. The ten most abundant clones make up around a tenth of the sample. Sequencing was carried out using tumor tissue from a brain metastasis. The cell subset or site label, as the study defines it: paired resected brain metastasis. The source of these receptors is a woman aged 50 to 60 with non-small cell lung cancer that had spread to the brain.

The chain is built from TRBV27 and TRBJ2-1; TRBD2 matches 8 bases. Germline CDR1 MNHEY, CDR2 SMNVEV (reference sequence). The V segment lost 6 bases and the J segment 9 bases; nucleotides outside the gene matches: 13. This CDR3 spans 15 amino acids. CDR3 residues: CASRTMTGGYGEQFF. Here the CDR3 DNA reads TGTGCCAGCAGGACTATGACGGGAGGGTACGGTGAGCAGTTCTTC.

The V and J genes are TRBV28 and TRBJ2-7, with TRBD2 matching 8 bases. The germline gives CDR1 MDHEN, CDR2 SYDVKM. The CDR3 covers 16 residues. V shed 5 bases, J shed 3 bases, and the junction held 12 bases outside the gene matches. The CDR3 loop reads CASSPSGGGRIYEQYF. The CDR3 region has the DNA TGTGCCAGCAGTCCTTCCGGGGGCGGGAGGATCTACGAGCAGTACTTC.

This chain links TRBV5-5 with TRBJ2-1; 8 bases match TRBD1. With V trimmed by 4 bases and J by 2 bases, 5 bases remained unmatched. The CDR3 has 15 amino acids. Germline values: CDR1 SGHKS, CDR2 YYEKEE (reference sequence). The CDR3 DNA follows: TGTGCCAGCAGCCCCCGGGACAGGACCTACAATGAGCAGTTCTTC. It codes for CASSPRDRTYNEQFF. Combining the CDR3 with reference TRBV5-5 and TRBJ2-1 gives the whole variable domain DAGVTQSPTHLIKTRGQQVTLRCSPISGHKSVSWYQQVLGQGPQFIFQYYEKEERGRGNFPDRFSARQFPNYSSELNVNALLLGDSALYLCASSPRDRTYNEQFFGPGTRLTVL.

Judged by abundance, this clone is large (0.1 to 1%). The same CDR3 is also encoded by other DNA sequences in this sample. This chain links TRBV7-9 with TRBJ1-6, with D possibly TRBD1 on 6 matching bases. The germline V gene has CDR1 SEHNR and CDR2 FQNEAQ (reference sequence). With 5 bases removed from V and 14 bases from J, the gap between germline ends came to 13 bases. The CDR3 totals 12 residues. The CDR3 reads CASSLTGSALHF. CDR3 coding DNA: TGTGCCAGCAGCCTGACAGGTTCGGCCCTCCACTTT.

J is TRBJ2-1 and V is TRBV5-1; D gene uncertain. V dropped 2 bases and J dropped 6 bases, with 6 bases sitting between them. The CDR3 contains 12 residues. The germline V gene has CDR1 SGHRS and CDR2 YFSETQ. This chain's CDR3 is CASSFDGNEQFF. The CDR3 bases are TGCGCCAGCAGCTTTGATGGCAATGAGCAGTTCTTC.

This chain connects TRBV19 to TRBJ2-3; 12 nucleotides line up with TRBD2. Germline-derived CDR1 and CDR2 are LNHDA and SQIVND (reference sequence). J lost 7 bases, V lost 4 bases, and 12 bases had no gene match. CDR3 size: 17 residues. CDR3 nucleotides: TGTGCCAGTAGTACTACCGGACTAGCGGGATTGACTCATACGCAGTATTTT. Amino acids: CASSTTGLAGLTHTQYF.

This chain connects TRBV7-9 to TRBJ2-3, with 7 positions matching TRBD1. CDR1 is SEHNR, CDR2 FQNEAQ, per germline (reference sequence). The CDR3 runs to 15 residues. After removal of 3 bases from V and 5 bases from J, the junction contained 8 bases not matched to a gene. For the CDR3, the DNA is TGTGCCAGCAGCTTTGGAACAGGGGCAATAGATACGCAGTATTTT. Translating gives CASSFGTGAIDTQYF.

This chain joins TRBV4-1 and TRBJ1-1, with TRBD1 as a possible D gene (6 bases). Trimming shortened V by 4 bases and J by 5 bases, and 23 bases separated the two germline ends. In germline, CDR1 is MGHRA, CDR2 YSYEKL. The CDR3 totals 17 residues. The CDR3 reads CASSREQGSSPQTEAFF. The CDR3 DNA sequence: TGCGCCAGCAGCCGCGAACAGGGTTCGTCCCCCCAAACTGAAGCTTTCTTT.

V and J are TRBV25-1 and TRBJ1-3, with TRBD1 identical over 8 bases. The CDR3 has 15 residues. V trimming: 3 bases; J trimming: 4 bases; junction bases outside the gene matches: 5. CDR1 MGHDK and CDR2 SYGVNS come from the germline V gene. The CDR3 nucleotides are TGTGCCAGCAGTGATTCGGGACAGGCCGGAAACACCATATATTTT. Residues: CASSDSGQAGNTIYF.

The genes are TRBV5-1 and TRBJ2-7; 13 bases map to TRBD2. The CDR3 sequence is 16 residues long. Trimming removed 4 bases from V and 6 bases from J; junction bases left unmatched: 10. Germline CDR1 SGHRS, CDR2 YFSETQ. The DNA of the CDR3 is TGCGCCAGCAGCCCGGCCGGACTAGCGGGAGTAACCGAGCAGTACTTC. The encoded protein is CASSPAGLAGVTEQYF. The variable domain in full, completed from reference TRBV5-1 and TRBJ2-7, reads KAGVTQTPRYLIKTRGQQVTLSCSPISGHRSVSWYQQTPGQGLQFLFEYFSETQRNKGNFPGRFSGRQFSNSRSEMNVSTLELGDSALYLCASSPAGLAGVTEQYFGPGTRLTVT.

Written as DNA, the CDR3 is TGCGCCAGCAGCCAAGAGTTGGCATACGAGCAGTACTTC. It yields the protein CASSQELAYEQYF. V and J are TRBV4-3 and TRBJ2-7; D is ambiguous. V lost 0 bases and J lost 4, with 7 bases in between. The germline V gene has CDR1 LGHNA and CDR2 YSLEER. This CDR3 region has 13 residues.